These 20 T cell receptor beta chains were sequenced from one sample in a study of beta chain features in type 1 diabetes. Sequenced material consisted of expressed TCRB transcripts (all of the isolated RNA was reverse transcribed). The repertoire was sequenced with immunoSEQ multiplex PCR; TCRdb's copy has only in-frame clones and lacks some. The table records around 430,000 clones, approximately 30% of them present only once. The sequencing sample was made of naive CD4+ T cells from blood. The receptors stem from a man between 18 and 35 years old in good health.

This rearrangement joins TRBV5-1 to TRBJ1-2; perhaps TRBD1 as D (5 bases). V was cut by 0 bases and J by 3 bases, with 12 bases left in between. There are 15 residues in the CDR3. Germline V gene lookup returns CDR1 SGHRS and CDR2 YFSETQ. The CDR3 reads CASSLEVQGHYGYTF. The CDR3 DNA follows: TGCGCCAGCAGCTTGGAGGTCCAGGGTCACTATGGCTACACCTTC.

This clone was observed a few times. The CDR3 bases are TGCAGGCGGACGGAACCCGTCAACGAGCAGTACTTC. This gives the protein CRRTEPVNEQYF. The rearrangement joins TRBV29-1 to TRBJ2-7; D uncertain. The CDR3 is made up of 12 amino acids. CDR1 is SQVTM, CDR2 ANQGSEA, per germline.

V gene TRBV6-6 combines with J gene TRBJ1-4; D unclear. Trimming left V 2 bases short and J 3 bases short, with 4 bases between. The CDR3 length is 13 residues. CDR1 is MNHNY and CDR2 is SVGAGI in the germline V gene (reference sequence). The CDR3, as DNA: TGTGCCAGCAGTTACCGGTCTAATGAAAAACTGTTTTTT. Its protein is CASSYRSNEKLFF.

The chain couples TRBV2 to TRBJ2-1, with D possibly being TRBD1 (5 bases). Looked up from germline, CDR1 is SNHLY and CDR2 is FYNNEI. This CDR3 is built from 15 residues. V lost 6 bases, J lost 2 bases, and 14 bases lay in between. Written as DNA, the CDR3 is TGTGCCAGCAGGAAAACCACAGGTACCTACAATGAGCAGTTCTTC. It specifies CASRKTTGTYNEQFF.

About this clone itself: Other DNA sequences in this specimen translate into the identical CDR3. The V call is TRBV7-2, the J call TRBJ2-7, with 9 bases lining up with TRBD2. CDR3 size: 14 residues. With 3 bases clipped from V and 1 base from J, the junction kept 1 base outside the gene matches. Germline-derived CDR1 and CDR2 are SGHTA and FQGNSA. The CDR3 DNA sequence: TGTGCCAGCAGCTTGACTAGCGGTTCCTACGAGCAGTACTTC. Residues: CASSLTSGSYEQYF.

The chain combines TRBV27 with TRBJ2-4, with a weak D call TRBD2 (6 bases). The CDR3 has 15 amino acids. The germline gives CDR1 MNHEY, CDR2 SMNVEV (reference sequence). The V gene lost 5 bases and the J gene lost 8 bases, with 19 bases spanning the gap. The DNA for the CDR3 is TGTGCCAGCAGTGCCTACGGGGCGGGGCTGTACATTCAGTACTTC. Protein: CASSAYGAGLYIQYF.

The V and J genes are TRBV30 and TRBJ2-1; D remains ambiguous. The CDR3 length is 15 residues. The germline gives CDR1 GTSNPN, CDR2 SVGIG (reference sequence). Trimming cost V 0 bases and J 3 bases, with 12 bases left between them. The CDR3 region has the DNA TGTGCCTGGAGTGTACGAACCCGCAGCTACAATGAGCAGTTCTTC. It translates to CAWSVRTRSYNEQFF.

The chain links TRBV7-2 to TRBJ1-2, with 10 bases fitting TRBD1. The CDR3 covers 15 residues. The V gene's germline CDR1 is SGHTA and CDR2 FQGNSA. V lost 7 bases, J lost 7 bases, and 12 bases stayed unmatched. The CDR3 region has the DNA TGTGCCAGCACCCCGAGGGGACAGGGGATGGGTGGCTACACCTTC. Translation: CASTPRGQGMGGYTF.

The rearrangement uses TRBV6-1 and TRBJ1-1, with unresolved D. CDR3 length: 11 amino acids. V lost 6 bases and J lost 5, with 7 bases in between. Germline V gene data show CDR1 as MNHNS and CDR2 as SASEGT. CDR3 region: CASRRWTEAFF. CDR3 sequence (DNA): TGTGCCAGCAGGCGATGGACTGAAGCTTTCTTT.

In its sample, this clone was seen a few times. V and J are TRBV30 and TRBJ2-3; D is ambiguous. This CDR3 is 14 amino acids long. Trimming stripped 5 bases from V and 1 base from J, with 13 bases between. Germline-derived CDR1 and CDR2 are GTSNPN and SVGIG (reference sequence). The CDR3: CAWWSYKGTDTQYF. CDR3 DNA: TGTGCCTGGTGGTCCTATAAGGGCACAGATACGCAGTATTTT.

The chain employs TRBV4-3 and TRBJ2-2; the match to TRBD2 covers 9 bases. In germline, CDR1 is LGHNA, CDR2 YSLEER. Trimming at V came to 4 bases and at J to 4 bases, leaving 7 bases not matched to a gene. The CDR3 loop spans 16 amino acids. CDR3 protein: CASSPLAGGPTGELFF. The DNA for the CDR3 is TGCGCCAGCAGCCCCTTGGCGGGAGGGCCCACCGGGGAGCTGTTTTTT.

The CDR3 reads CASSSKARMRGETQYF. In DNA form, the CDR3 reads TGTGCCAGCAGCTCCAAGGCTCGTATGAGGGGAGAGACCCAGTACTTC. The V and J genes are TRBV11-2 and TRBJ2-5; D may be TRBD1 or TRBD2 (5 bases each). The CDR3 has 16 amino acids. CDR1 is SGHAT and CDR2 is FQNNGV in the germline V gene. Trimming took off 4 bases at V and 4 bases at J, with 19 bases between the two ends.

The V call is TRBV4-1, the J call TRBJ2-1, with D possibly TRBD1 on 5 matching bases. The CDR3 has 15 amino acids. CDR1 MGHRA and CDR2 YSYEKL come from the germline V gene. The ends were cut back, 1 base at V and 9 bases at J, with 16 bases in the middle. Here the CDR3 reads CASSQAAGLPAEQFF. The CDR3 DNA is TGCGCCAGCAGCCAAGCGGCAGGGTTACCCGCTGAGCAGTTCTTC.

In its sample, this clone was seen a few times. The rearrangement joins TRBV6-1 to TRBJ2-3; 15 bases match TRBD2. The V gene's germline CDR1 is MNHNS and CDR2 SASEGT. The CDR3 contains 17 residues. After removal of 4 bases from V and 3 bases from J, the junction contained 5 bases not matched to a gene. The CDR3 coding sequence is TGTGCCAGCAGTGCATCCGGGACTAGCGGGAGGACAGATACGCAGTATTTT. Amino acid sequence: CASSASGTSGRTDTQYF.

This clone has only a few counts. CDR3 protein: CSAVGERHTEAFF. In DNA, the CDR3 is TGCAGCGCCGTGGGGGAGCGGCACACTGAAGCTTTCTTT. This chain joins TRBV29-1 and TRBJ1-1, with D tentatively TRBD1 (5 bases). Looked up from germline, CDR1 is SQVTM and CDR2 is ANQGSEA. There are 13 residues in the CDR3. V gave up 7 bases and J gave up 3 bases, with 15 bases separating them.

This chain links TRBV13 with TRBJ1-4; TRBD1 matches 8 bases. From germline, CDR1 is PRHDT and CDR2 FYEKMQ (reference sequence). The CDR3 has 14 residues. J gave up 10 bases and V 0 bases, and 4 bases lay outside the gene matches. The CDR3 region has the DNA TGTGCCAGCAGCTTAGGAGGGACAGGCAGAAAACTGTTTTTT. It translates to CASSLGGTGRKLFF.

The J gene is TRBJ2-3, the V gene TRBV18; D not certain. Per germline, CDR1 KGHSH and CDR2 LQKENI. Deletions cut 0 bases from V and 6 bases from J, with 7 bases between. The CDR3 runs 13 residues. The CDR3 loop reads CASSPPGRDTQYF. CDR3 bases: TGTGCCAGCTCACCACCGGGTCGCGATACGCAGTATTTT.

The chain couples TRBV29-1 to TRBJ2-5; D is possibly TRBD1 (5 bases). The J call may be faulty, since TRBJ2-7 better matches the DNA end. Germline assignment: CDR1 SQVTM and CDR2 ANQGSEA. The CDR3 loop spans 12 amino acids. The CDR3: CSVVGRVNEQYF. The CDR3 DNA sequence: TGCAGCGTTGTGGGCAGGGTCAACGAGCAGTACTTC.

This sequence joins TRBV30 and TRBJ1-1, with D hard to call. The V and J ends lost 0 bases and 2 bases respectively, with 10 bases between them. The CDR3 extends over 14 amino acids. Germline V CDR1 and CDR2: GTSNPN, SVGIG (reference sequence). The CDR3 DNA reads as TGTGCCTGGAGTGTACTACGGAGCAACACTGAAGCTTTCTTT. As protein: CAWSVLRSNTEAFF.

The J gene is TRBJ2-2, the V gene TRBV7-2; D is ambiguous. The CDR3 has 14 amino acids. Germline loops: CDR1 SGHTA, CDR2 FQGNSA. V lost 3 bases to trimming and J lost 4 bases, with 9 bases between them. CDR3 in amino acids: CASSFDSTTGELFF. CDR3 DNA sequence: TGTGCCAGCAGCTTTGACTCTACCACCGGGGAGCTGTTTTTT.